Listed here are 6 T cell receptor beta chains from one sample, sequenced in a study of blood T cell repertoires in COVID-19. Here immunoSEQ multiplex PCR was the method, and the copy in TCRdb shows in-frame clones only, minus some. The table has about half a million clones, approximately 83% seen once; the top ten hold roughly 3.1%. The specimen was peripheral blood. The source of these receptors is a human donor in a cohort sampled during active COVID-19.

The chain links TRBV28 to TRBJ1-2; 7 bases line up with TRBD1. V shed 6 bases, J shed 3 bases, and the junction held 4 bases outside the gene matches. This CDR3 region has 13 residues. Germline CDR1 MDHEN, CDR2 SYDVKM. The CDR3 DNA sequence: TGTGCCAGCAGGGGGACAGCTTACTATGGCTACACCTTC. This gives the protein CASRGTAYYGYTF.

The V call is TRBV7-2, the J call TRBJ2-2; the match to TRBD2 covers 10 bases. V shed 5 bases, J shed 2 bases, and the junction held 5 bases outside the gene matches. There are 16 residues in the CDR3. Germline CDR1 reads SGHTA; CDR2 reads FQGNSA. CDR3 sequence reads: CASSRTSGTNTGELFF. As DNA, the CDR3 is TGTGCCAGCAGCCGGACTAGCGGAACCAACACCGGGGAGCTGTTTTTT.

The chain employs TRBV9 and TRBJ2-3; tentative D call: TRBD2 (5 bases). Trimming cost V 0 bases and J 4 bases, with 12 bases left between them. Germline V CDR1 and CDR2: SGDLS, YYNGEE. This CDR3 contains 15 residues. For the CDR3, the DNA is TGTGCCAGCAGCGTAGGGCCCATGGGAGCAGATACGCAGTATTTT. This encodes CASSVGPMGADTQYF.

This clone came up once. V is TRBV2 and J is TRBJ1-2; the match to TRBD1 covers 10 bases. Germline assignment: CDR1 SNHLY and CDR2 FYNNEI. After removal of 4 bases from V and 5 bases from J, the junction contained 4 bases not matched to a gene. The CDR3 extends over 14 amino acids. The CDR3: CASSAGTGVYGYTF. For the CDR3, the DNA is TGTGCCAGCAGTGCCGGGACAGGGGTTTATGGCTACACCTTC.

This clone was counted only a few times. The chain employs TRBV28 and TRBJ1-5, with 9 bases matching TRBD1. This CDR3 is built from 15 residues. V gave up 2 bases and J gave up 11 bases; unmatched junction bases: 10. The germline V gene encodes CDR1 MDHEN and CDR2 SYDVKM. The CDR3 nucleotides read TGTGCCAGCAGTTTAGGGGGACAGGGCCGGCCGTCCCAGCATTTT. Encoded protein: CASSLGGQGRPSQHF.

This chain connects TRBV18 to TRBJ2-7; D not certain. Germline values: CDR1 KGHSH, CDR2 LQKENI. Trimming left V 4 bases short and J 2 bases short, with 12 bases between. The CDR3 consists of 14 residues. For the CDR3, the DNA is TGTGCCAGCTCACAAGACTTGGATGCCTACGAGCAGTACTTC. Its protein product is CASSQDLDAYEQYF.